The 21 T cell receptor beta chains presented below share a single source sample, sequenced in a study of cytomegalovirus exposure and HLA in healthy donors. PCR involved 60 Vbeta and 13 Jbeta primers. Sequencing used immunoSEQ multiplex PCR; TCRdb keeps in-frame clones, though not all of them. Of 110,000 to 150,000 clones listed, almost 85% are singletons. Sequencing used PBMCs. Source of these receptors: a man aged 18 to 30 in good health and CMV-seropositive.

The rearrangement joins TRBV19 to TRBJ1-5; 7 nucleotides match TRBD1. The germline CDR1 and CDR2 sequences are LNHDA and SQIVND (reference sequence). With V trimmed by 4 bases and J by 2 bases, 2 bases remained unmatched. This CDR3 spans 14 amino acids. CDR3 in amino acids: CASSTQGGNQPQHF. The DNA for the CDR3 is TGTGCCAGTAGTACCCAGGGGGGCAATCAGCCCCAGCATTTT.

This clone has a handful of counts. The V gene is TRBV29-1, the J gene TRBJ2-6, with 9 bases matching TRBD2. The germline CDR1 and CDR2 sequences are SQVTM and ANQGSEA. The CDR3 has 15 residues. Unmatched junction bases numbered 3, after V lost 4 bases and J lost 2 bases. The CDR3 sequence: CSVVREGAGANVLTF. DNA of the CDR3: TGCAGCGTTGTGCGGGAGGGAGCTGGGGCCAACGTCCTGACTTTC.

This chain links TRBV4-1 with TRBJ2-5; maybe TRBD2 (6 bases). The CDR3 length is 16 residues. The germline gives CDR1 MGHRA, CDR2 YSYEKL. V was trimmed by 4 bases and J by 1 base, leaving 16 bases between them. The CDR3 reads CASSLLKGSGQETQYF. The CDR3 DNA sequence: TGCGCCAGCAGCCTCCTTAAGGGTAGCGGCCAAGAGACCCAGTACTTC.

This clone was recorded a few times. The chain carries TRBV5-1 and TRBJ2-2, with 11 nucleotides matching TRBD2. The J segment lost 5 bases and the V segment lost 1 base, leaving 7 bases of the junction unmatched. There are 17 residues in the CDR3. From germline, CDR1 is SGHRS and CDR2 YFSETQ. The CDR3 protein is CASSLTSGSSGTGELFF. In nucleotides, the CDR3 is TGCGCCAGCAGCTTGACTAGCGGGAGCAGCGGGACCGGGGAGCTGTTTTTT.

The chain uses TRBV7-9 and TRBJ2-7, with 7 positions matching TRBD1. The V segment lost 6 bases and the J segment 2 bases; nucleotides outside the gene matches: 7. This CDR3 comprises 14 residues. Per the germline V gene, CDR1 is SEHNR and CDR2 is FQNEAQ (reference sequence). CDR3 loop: CASRFPGQTYEQYF. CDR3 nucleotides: TGTGCCAGCAGGTTTCCGGGACAGACCTACGAGCAGTACTTC.

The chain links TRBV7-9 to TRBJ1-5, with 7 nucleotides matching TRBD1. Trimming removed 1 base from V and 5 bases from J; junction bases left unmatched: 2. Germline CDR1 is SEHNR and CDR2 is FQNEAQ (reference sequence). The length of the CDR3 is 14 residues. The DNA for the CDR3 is TGTGCCAGCAGCTTAGTAACAGGGGATCAGCCCCAGCATTTT. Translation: CASSLVTGDQPQHF.

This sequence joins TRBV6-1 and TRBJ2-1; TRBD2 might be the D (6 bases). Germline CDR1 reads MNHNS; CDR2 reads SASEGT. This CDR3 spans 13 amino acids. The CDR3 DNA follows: TGTGCAATACCGGGAGAGATGGGGGATGAGCAGTTCTTC. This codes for CAIPGEMGDEQFF.

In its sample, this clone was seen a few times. CDR3 nucleotide sequence: TGTGCCAGCAGCCCCTTACAGGGGGCGATTAACACTGAAGCTTTCTTT. Its translation: CASSPLQGAINTEAFF. The chain combines TRBV14 with TRBJ1-1; 9 nucleotides align to TRBD1. This CDR3 is built from 16 residues. Looked up from germline, CDR1 is SGHDN and CDR2 is FVKESK. J was trimmed by 2 bases and V by 4 bases; bases with no gene match: 8.

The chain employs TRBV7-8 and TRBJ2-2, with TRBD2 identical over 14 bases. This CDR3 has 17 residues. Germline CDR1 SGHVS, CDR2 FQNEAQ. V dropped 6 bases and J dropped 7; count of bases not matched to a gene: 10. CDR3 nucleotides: TGTGCCAGCAGTTCTGGACTAGCGGGAGGAGGCGGCGGGGAGCTGTTTTTT. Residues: CASSSGLAGGGGGELFF.

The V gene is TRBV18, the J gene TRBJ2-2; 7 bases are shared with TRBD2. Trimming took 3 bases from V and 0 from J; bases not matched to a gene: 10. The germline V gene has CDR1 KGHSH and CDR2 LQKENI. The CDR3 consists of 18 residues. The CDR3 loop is CASSPREEGPANTGELFF. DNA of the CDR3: TGTGCCAGCTCACCCCGGGAGGAGGGCCCAGCGAACACCGGGGAGCTGTTTTTT. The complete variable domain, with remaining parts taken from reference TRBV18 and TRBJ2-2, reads NAGVMQNPRHLVRRRGQEARLRCSPMKGHSHVYWYRQLPEEGLKFMVYLQKENIIDESGMPKERFSAEFPKEGPSILRIQQVVRGDSAAYFCASSPREEGPANTGELFFGEGSRLTVL.

CDR3 sequence: CASSLTRGLSYEQYF. The CDR3 DNA follows: TGTGCCAGCAGTTTAACCCGGGGGTTATCCTACGAGCAGTACTTC. The J gene is TRBJ2-7, the V gene TRBV28; tentative D call: TRBD2 (6 bases). CDR1 is MDHEN, CDR2 SYDVKM, per germline. V lost 2 bases to trimming and J lost 1 base, with 12 bases between them. The CDR3 runs 15 residues. The whole variable domain, filled in from reference TRBV28 and TRBJ2-7, reads DVKVTQSSRYLVKRTGEKVFLECVQDMDHENMFWYRQDPGLGLRLIYFSYDVKMKEKGDIPEGYSVSREKKERFSLILESASTNQTSMYLCASSLTRGLSYEQYFGPGTRLTVT.

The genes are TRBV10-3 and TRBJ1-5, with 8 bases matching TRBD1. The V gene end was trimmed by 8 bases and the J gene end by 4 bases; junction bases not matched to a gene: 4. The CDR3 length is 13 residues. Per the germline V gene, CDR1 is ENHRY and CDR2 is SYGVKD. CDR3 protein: CAISDRVNQPQHF. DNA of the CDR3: TGTGCCATCTCGGACAGGGTGAATCAGCCCCAGCATTTT.

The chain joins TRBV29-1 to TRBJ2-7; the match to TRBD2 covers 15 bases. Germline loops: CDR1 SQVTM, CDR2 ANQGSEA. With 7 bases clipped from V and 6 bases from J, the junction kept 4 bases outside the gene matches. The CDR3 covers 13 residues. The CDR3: CSARTSGRGEQYF. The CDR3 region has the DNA TGCAGCGCCCGGACTAGCGGGAGGGGCGAGCAGTACTTC.

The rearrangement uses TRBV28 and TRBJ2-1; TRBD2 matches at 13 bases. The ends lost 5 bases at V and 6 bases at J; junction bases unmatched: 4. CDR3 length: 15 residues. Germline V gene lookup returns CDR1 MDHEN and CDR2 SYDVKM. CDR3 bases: TGTGCCAGCAGTCCCGGGACTAGCGGGGTCAATGAGCAGTTCTTC. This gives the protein CASSPGTSGVNEQFF.

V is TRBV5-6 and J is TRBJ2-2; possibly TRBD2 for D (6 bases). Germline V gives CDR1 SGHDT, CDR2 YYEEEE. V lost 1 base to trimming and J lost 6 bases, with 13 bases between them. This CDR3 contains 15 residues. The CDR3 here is CASSLSGRLPGELFF. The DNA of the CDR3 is TGTGCCAGCAGCTTGTCAGGGAGGCTACCCGGGGAGCTGTTTTTT.

The CDR3 is CASSIVWGGTEKLFF. CDR3 DNA: TGTGCCAGTAGTATAGTCTGGGGGGGAACTGAAAAACTGTTTTTT. The chain uses TRBV19 and TRBJ1-4, with a possible D match to TRBD1 (5 bases). The V end lost 1 base, the J end lost 7 bases, and 13 bases lay between the germline ends. The V gene's germline CDR1 is LNHDA and CDR2 SQIVND (reference sequence). There are 15 residues in the CDR3.

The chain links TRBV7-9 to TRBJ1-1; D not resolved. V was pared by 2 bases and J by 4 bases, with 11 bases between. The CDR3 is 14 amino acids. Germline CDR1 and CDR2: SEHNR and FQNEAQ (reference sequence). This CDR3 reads CASSLTGSSTEAFF. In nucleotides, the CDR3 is TGTGCCAGCAGCTTAACTGGGAGTAGCACTGAAGCTTTCTTT. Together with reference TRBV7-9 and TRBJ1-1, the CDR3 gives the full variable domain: DTGVSQNPRHKITKRGQNVTFRCDPISEHNRLYWYRQTLGQGPEFLTYFQNEAQLEKSRLLSDRFSAERPKGSFSTLEIQRTEQGDSAMYLCASSLTGSSTEAFFGQGTRLTVV.

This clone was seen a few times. The CDR3 spells CASSQASQGNSGNTIYF. The CDR3 DNA follows: TGTGCCAGCAGCCAAGCCTCTCAGGGGAACTCTGGAAACACCATATATTTT. This sequence joins TRBV4-2 and TRBJ1-3, with a tentative D call TRBD1 (6 bases). CDR1 LGHNA and CDR2 YNFKEQ come from the germline V gene. The ends were cut back, 1 base at V and 0 bases at J, with 13 bases in the middle. The CDR3 runs to 17 residues.

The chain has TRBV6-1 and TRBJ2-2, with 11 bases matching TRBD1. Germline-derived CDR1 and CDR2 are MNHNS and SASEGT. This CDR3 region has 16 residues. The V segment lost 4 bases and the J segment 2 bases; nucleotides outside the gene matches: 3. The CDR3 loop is CASSARTGGNTGELFF. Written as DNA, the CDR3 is TGTGCCAGCAGTGCAAGGACAGGGGGCAACACCGGGGAGCTGTTTTTT.

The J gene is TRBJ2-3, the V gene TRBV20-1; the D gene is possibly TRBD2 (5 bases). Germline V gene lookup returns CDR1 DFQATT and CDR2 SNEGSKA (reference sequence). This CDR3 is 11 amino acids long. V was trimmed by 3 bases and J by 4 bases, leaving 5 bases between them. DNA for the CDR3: TGCAGTGCTAGCGGGGCAGATACGCAGTATTTT. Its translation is CSASGADTQYF.

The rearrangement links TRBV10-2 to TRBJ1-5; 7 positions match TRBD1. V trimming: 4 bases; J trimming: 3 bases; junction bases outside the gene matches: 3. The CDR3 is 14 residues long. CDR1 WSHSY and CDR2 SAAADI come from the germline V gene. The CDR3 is CASSGQGYNQPQHF. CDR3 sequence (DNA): TGCGCCAGCAGTGGACAGGGATACAATCAGCCCCAGCATTTT.